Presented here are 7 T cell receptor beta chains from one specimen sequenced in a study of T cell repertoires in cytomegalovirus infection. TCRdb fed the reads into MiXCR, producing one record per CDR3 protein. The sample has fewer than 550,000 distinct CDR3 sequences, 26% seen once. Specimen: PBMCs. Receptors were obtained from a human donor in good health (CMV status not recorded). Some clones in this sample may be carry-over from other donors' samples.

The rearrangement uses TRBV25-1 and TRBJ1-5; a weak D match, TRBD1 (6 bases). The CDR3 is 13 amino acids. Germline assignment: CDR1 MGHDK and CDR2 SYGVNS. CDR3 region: CAQGREEDQPQHF. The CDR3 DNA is TGTGCTCAGGGGAGGGAGGAAGATCAGCCCCAGCATTTT.

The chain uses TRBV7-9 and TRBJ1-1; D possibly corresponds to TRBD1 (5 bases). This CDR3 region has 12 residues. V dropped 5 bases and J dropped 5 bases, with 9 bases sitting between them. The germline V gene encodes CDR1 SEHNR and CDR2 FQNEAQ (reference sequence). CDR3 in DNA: TGTGCCAGCAGCGAGACAGATACTGAAGCTTTCTTT. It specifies CASSETDTEAFF.

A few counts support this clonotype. CDR3 sequence reads: CASSSWGDYEQYV. The CDR3, as DNA: TGTGCCAGCAGTTCCTGGGGGGACTACGAGCAGTACGTC. This rearrangement joins TRBV6-6 to TRBJ2-7, with TRBD2 as a possible D gene (6 bases). The CDR3 runs 13 residues. Looked up from germline, CDR1 is MNHNY and CDR2 is SVGAGI (reference sequence). Trimming took off 4 bases at V and 3 bases at J, with 10 bases between the two ends.

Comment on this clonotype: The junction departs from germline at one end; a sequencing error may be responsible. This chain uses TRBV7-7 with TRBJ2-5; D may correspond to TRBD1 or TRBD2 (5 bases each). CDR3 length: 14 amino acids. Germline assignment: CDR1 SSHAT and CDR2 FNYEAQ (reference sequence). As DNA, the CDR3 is TGTGTCAGCAGCTTAGGGACGGGTGGAGAGACCCAGTACTTC. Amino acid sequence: CVSSLGTGGETQYF.

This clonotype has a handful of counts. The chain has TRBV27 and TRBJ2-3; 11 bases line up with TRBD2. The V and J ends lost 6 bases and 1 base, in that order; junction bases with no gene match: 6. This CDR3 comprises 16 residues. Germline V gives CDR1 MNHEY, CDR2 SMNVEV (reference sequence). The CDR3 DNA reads TGTGCCAGCAGGGACCGACTAGCGGGACGCACAGATACGCAGTATTTT. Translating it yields CASRDRLAGRTDTQYF.

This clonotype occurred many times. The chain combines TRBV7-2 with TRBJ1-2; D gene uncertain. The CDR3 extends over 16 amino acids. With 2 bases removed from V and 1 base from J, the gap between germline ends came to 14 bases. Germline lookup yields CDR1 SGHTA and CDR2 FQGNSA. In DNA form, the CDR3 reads TGTGCCAGCAGCTTAACGCAGGTTGCCTATAACTATGGCTACACCTTC. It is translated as CASSLTQVAYNYGYTF.

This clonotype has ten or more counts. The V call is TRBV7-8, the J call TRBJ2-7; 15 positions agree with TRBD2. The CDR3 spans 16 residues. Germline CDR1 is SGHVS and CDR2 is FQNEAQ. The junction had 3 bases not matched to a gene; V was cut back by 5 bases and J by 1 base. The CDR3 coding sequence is TGTGCCAGCAGCATAGGGACTAGCGGGGGGTCCTACGAGCAGTACTTC. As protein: CASSIGTSGGSYEQYF.